Listed below are T cell receptor beta chains from one sample, sequenced in a study of blood T cell repertoires in COVID-19. TCRdb's copy holds only in-frame clones and misses some; the assay was immunoSEQ multiplex PCR. This sample has hundreds of thousands of clones; 90% occur once, and the top ten carry around 4.5%. Sequenced: PBMCs or T cells enriched from blood (not recorded which). The receptor set was obtained from a woman under 30 with acute COVID-19. Each CDR3 is given with its conserved first and last residue. D genes are given only for firm matches. Expanded clones are given a class, and other clones once, few, many or no size at all.

J: TRBJ2-3; D: TRBD2; size: .; V: TRBV10-3; DNA: TGTGCCATCAGCCTTCGTTCCCTAGCGGGAGAGGGGCATACGCAGTATTTT; CDR3: CAISLRSLAGEGHTQYF
J: TRBJ2-7; D: .; size: .; V: TRBV2; DNA: TGTGCCAGCAGTGAAGCGCTTCAGGAACTCGAGCAGTACTTC; CDR3: CASSEALQELEQYF
J: TRBJ2-1; D: TRBD2; size: few; V: TRBV5-1; DNA: TGCGCCAGCAGCTCTGGACTAGCGGGAAGATCCTACAATGAGCAGTTCTTC; CDR3: CASSSGLAGRSYNEQFF
J: TRBJ2-2; D: TRBD2; size: .; V: TRBV6-4; DNA: TGTGCCAGCAGGCCGTCTTGGCTAGCGGGAACCGGGGAGCTGTTTTTT; CDR3: CASRPSWLAGTGELFF
J: TRBJ1-5; D: TRBD1; size: .; V: TRBV2; DNA: TGTGCCAGCAGCGAAGGGACAGTTCTGCCCCAGCATTTT; CDR3: CASSEGTVLPQHF
J: TRBJ2-7; D: TRBD2; size: .; V: TRBV7-9; DNA: TGTGCCAGCAGCTTATTGACTAGCGGAAACTACGAGCAGTACTTC; CDR3: CASSLLTSGNYEQYF
J: TRBJ1-2; D: .; size: .; V: TRBV28; DNA: TGTGCCAGCAGTTTAAGTGGCAAGTCGGGCTATGGCTACACCTTC; CDR3: CASSLSGKSGYGYTF
J: TRBJ1-1; D: TRBD1; size: .; V: TRBV27; DNA: TGTGCCAGCAGGCGCATCGGGACAGATCAAGCTTTCTTT; CDR3: CASRRIGTDQAFF
J: TRBJ2-7; D: .; size: .; V: TRBV19; DNA: TGTGCCAGTAGTGGTACCCGACTCCAGAGCTCCTACGAGCAGTACTTC; CDR3: CASSGTRLQSSYEQYF
J: TRBJ2-7; D: .; size: once; V: TRBV19; DNA: TGTGCCAGTAGCCCGGGTCTCTACGAGCAGTACTTC; CDR3: CASSPGLYEQYF
J: TRBJ2-5; D: TRBD2; size: .; V: TRBV7-2; DNA: TGTGCCAGCAGCTTAAAGCGGGAGAGTTTAGAGACCCAGTACTTC; CDR3: CASSLKRESLETQYF
J: TRBJ1-1; D: TRBD1; size: once; V: TRBV18; DNA: TGTGCCAGCTCACCACTTTTTCTAGGACAGGGCGCTGAAGCTTTCTTT; CDR3: CASSPLFLGQGAEAFF
J: TRBJ2-7; D: TRBD1; size: .; V: TRBV29-1; DNA: TGCAGCGTTGGCCCGGGACAGGCCTGGGGCGAGCAGTACTTC; CDR3: CSVGPGQAWGEQYF
J: TRBJ2-5; D: TRBD2; size: .; V: TRBV7-6; DNA: TGTGCCAGCAGCCTCCAGACTAGCGGGAATCAAGAGACCCAGTACTTC; CDR3: CASSLQTSGNQETQYF
J: TRBJ2-7; D: TRBD2; size: .; V: TRBV19; DNA: TGTGCCAGTAGTCCGACCATAGCGGGGCTCTACGAGCAGTACTTC; CDR3: CASSPTIAGLYEQYF